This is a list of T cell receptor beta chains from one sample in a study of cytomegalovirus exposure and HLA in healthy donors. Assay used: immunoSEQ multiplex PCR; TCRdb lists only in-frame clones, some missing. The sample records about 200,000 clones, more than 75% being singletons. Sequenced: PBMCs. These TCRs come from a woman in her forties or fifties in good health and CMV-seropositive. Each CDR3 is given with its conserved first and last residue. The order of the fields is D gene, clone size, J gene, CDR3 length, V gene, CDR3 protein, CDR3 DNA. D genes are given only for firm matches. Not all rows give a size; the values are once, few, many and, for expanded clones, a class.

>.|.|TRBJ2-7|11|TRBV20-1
CSARDKREQYF
TGCAGTGCTAGAGATAAGAGGGAGCAGTACTTC
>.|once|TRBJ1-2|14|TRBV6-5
CASSSDQVNYGYTF
TGTGCCAGCAGTAGTGATCAGGTTAACTATGGCTACACCTTC
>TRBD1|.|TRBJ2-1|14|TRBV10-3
CAISSGQASDEQFF
TGTGCCATCAGCTCGGGACAGGCAAGCGATGAGCAGTTCTTC
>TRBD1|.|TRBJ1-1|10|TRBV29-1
CSTGGTEAFF
TGCAGTACAGGGGGCACTGAAGCTTTCTTT
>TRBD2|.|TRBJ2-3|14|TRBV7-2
CASSPGTSLVTQYF
TGTGCCAGCAGCCCCGGGACTAGCTTGGTTACGCAGTATTTT
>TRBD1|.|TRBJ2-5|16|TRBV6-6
CASSNAQGVIRETQYF
TGTGCCAGCAGTAACGCACAGGGGGTCATCCGAGAGACCCAGTACTTC
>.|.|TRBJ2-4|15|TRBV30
CAWSPGGVAKNIQYF
TGTGCCTGGAGTCCCGGCGGAGTAGCCAAAAACATTCAGTACTTC
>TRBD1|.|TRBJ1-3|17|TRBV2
CASSEGTGDYSGNTIYF
TGTGCCAGCAGTGAGGGGACAGGCGACTACTCTGGAAACACCATATATTTT
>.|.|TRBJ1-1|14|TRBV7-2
CASTSPRGNTEAFF
TGTGCCAGCACCAGCCCACGGGGGAACACTGAAGCTTTCTTT
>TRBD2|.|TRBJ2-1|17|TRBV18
CASSPSLGQREYNEQFF
TGTGCCAGCTCACCATCGCTAGGCCAGCGGGAATACAATGAGCAGTTCTTC
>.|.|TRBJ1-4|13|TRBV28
CASSGSPNEKLFF
TGTGCCAGCAGTGGCAGTCCTAATGAAAAACTGTTTTTT
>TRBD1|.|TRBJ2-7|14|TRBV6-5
CASSRSGTDYEQYF
TGTGCCAGCAGCCGCTCCGGGACAGACTACGAGCAGTACTTC
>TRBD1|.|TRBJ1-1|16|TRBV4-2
CASSQGQGVMNTEAFF
TGTGCCAGCAGCCAAGGACAGGGAGTTATGAACACTGAAGCTTTCTTT
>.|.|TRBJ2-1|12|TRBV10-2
CASLFGANEQFF
TGCGCCAGCCTGTTCGGTGCCAATGAGCAGTTCTTC
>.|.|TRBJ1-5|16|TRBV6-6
CASSYKGAGSNQPQHF
TGTGCCAGCAGTTATAAAGGCGCGGGGAGCAATCAGCCCCAGCATTTT
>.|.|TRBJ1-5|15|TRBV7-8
CASSLAQGGDQPQHF
TGTGCCAGCAGCTTAGCGCAAGGGGGAGATCAGCCCCAGCATTTT
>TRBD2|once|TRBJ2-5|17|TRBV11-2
CASSLMGLAGAGETQYF
TGTGCCAGCAGCTTAATGGGACTAGCGGGGGCCGGGGAGACCCAGTACTTC
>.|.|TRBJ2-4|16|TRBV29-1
CSVAGGPDSAKNIQYF
TGCAGCGTTGCAGGAGGGCCAGACTCAGCCAAAAACATTCAGTACTTC
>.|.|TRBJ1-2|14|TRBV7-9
CASSLGQQNYGYTF
TGTGCCAGCAGCTTAGGACAGCAAAACTATGGCTACACCTTC
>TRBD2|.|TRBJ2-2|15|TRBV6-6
CASSPSGRGTGELFF
TGTGCCAGCAGCCCGAGCGGGAGGGGGACCGGGGAGCTGTTTTTT
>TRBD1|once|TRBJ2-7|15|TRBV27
CASKVRWDSLYEQYF
TGTGCCAGTAAAGTTCGCTGGGACAGTCTCTACGAGCAGTACTTC
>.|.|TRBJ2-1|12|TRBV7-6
CASSLNRDEQFF
TGTGCCAGCAGCTTAAACCGCGATGAGCAGTTCTTC
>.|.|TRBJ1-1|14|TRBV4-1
CASSLRQENTEAFF
TGCGCCAGCAGTCTAAGACAGGAGAACACTGAAGCTTTCTTT
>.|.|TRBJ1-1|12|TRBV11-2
CASSRLGSEAFF
TGTGCCAGCAGCCGTCTCGGGTCTGAAGCTTTCTTT
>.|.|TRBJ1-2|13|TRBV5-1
CASRPQGNYGYTF
TGCGCCAGCAGACCACAGGGAAACTATGGCTACACCTTC
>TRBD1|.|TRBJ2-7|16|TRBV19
CASSPGTGGPKGEQYF
TGTGCCAGTAGTCCCGGGACAGGGGGCCCGAAGGGCGAGCAGTACTTC
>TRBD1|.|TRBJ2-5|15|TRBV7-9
CASSSTQGQQETQYF
TGTGCCAGCAGCTCGACTCAGGGACAGCAAGAGACCCAGTACTTC
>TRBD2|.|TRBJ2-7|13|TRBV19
CASSRDYAGEQYF
TGTGCCAGTAGTCGGGACTATGCGGGGGAGCAGTACTTC
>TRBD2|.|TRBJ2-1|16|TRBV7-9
CASSVTGLAGYNEQFF
TGTGCCAGCAGCGTTACCGGACTAGCGGGATACAATGAGCAGTTCTTC
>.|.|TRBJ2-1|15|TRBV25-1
CASSESGGSYNEQFF
TGTGCCAGCAGTGAATCCGGCGGCTCCTACAATGAGCAGTTCTTC
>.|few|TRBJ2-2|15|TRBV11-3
CASSLTDSNTGELFF
TGTGCCAGCAGCTTAACGGACTCGAACACCGGGGAGCTGTTTTTT
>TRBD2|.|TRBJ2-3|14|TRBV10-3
CAISYGGSPDTQYF
TGTGCCATTTCATATGGCGGGAGCCCAGATACGCAGTATTTT
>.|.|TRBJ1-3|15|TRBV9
CASSVKGWEGNTIYF
TGTGCCAGCAGCGTGAAGGGTTGGGAGGGAAACACCATATATTTT
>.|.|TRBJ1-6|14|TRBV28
CASSSPHSGSPLHF
TGTGCCAGCAGTTCCCCTCATAGCGGTTCACCCCTCCACTTT
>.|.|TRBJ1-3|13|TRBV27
CASSLREGNTIYF
TGTGCCAGCAGTTTACGAGAAGGAAACACCATATATTTT
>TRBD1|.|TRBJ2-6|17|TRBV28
CASSSGTAPGGANVLTF
TGTGCCAGCAGTTCCGGGACAGCCCCGGGTGGGGCCAACGTCCTGACTTTC